The 18 T cell receptor beta chains below were found in one sample sequenced in a study of shared clonotypes between healthy human individuals. The table came from immunoSEQ multiplex PCR; TCRdb's copy has only in-frame clones and leaves some out. Of tens of thousands of clones listed, roughly three fifths are singletons. The sample taken for sequencing was memory CD8+ T cells sorted from blood. Noted subset: CD45RO+ cells pooled with CCR7-negative TemRA cells. All receptors come from a man aged 30 to 45 in good health.

The chain combines TRBV21-1 with TRBJ2-5. TRBV21-1 is assigned pseudogene status. The CDR3 length is 12 residues. The CDR3 spells CASTNRQETQYF. As DNA, the CDR3 is TGTGCCAGCACCAACCGACAAGAGACCCAGTACTTC.

The V gene is TRBV29-1, the J gene TRBJ2-3, with TRBD2 matching over 11 bases. The CDR3 loop spans 19 amino acids. Germline loops: CDR1 SQVTM, CDR2 ANQGSEA. V shed 4 bases and J 0 bases; nucleotides not matched to a gene: 15. The CDR3 region is CSVGGGGPGTSGSTDTQYF. In nucleotides, the CDR3 is TGCAGCGTTGGGGGAGGGGGTCCCGGGACTAGCGGAAGCACAGATACGCAGTATTTT.

Points on this clone: The same CDR3 can be traced to other DNA sequences in this sample. DNA of the CDR3: TGCAGCGTGGGGACATATCAGGGAGAGCAGTACTTC. This codes for CSVGTYQGEQYF. The V call is TRBV29-1, the J call TRBJ2-7; perhaps TRBD1 as D (6 bases). Germline CDR1 reads SQVTM; CDR2 reads ANQGSEA. V was pared by 6 bases and J by 7 bases, with 16 bases between. The CDR3 spans 12 residues.

The J gene is TRBJ2-5, the V gene TRBV2; no clear D. Trimming left V 7 bases short and J 1 base short, with 4 bases between. The CDR3 totals 11 residues. CDR1 is SNHLY and CDR2 is FYNNEI in the germline V gene. Written as DNA, the CDR3 is TGTGCCAGCAAAATCCAAGAGACCCAGTACTTC. This sequence encodes CASKIQETQYF.

V usage is TRBV11-3 and J usage is TRBJ2-3; 10 bases match TRBD1. The V segment lost 5 bases and the J segment 4 bases; nucleotides outside the gene matches: 6. The CDR3 has 15 amino acids. CDR1 is SGHNT, CDR2 YENEEA, per germline. CDR3 in amino acids: CASSAAGTGADTQYF. CDR3 sequence (DNA): TGTGCCAGCAGCGCAGCCGGGACAGGGGCAGATACGCAGTATTTT. The full variable domain, in which reference TRBV11-3 and TRBJ2-3 provide the parts outside the CDR3, is EAGVVQSPRYKIIEKKQPVAFWCNPISGHNTLYWYLQNLGQGPELLIRYENEEAVDDSQLPKDRFSAERLKGVDSTLKIQPAELGDSAVYLCASSAAGTGADTQYFGPGTRLTVL.

The genes are TRBV25-1 and TRBJ2-7, with D maybe TRBD2 (7 bases). The CDR3 has 14 residues. V shed 3 bases and J shed 4 bases, with 13 bases lying between them. Germline CDR1 and CDR2: MGHDK and SYGVNS. The CDR3 DNA reads as TGTGCCAGCAGTGATTTGGCGGGGGCATACGAGCAGTACTTC. The encoded protein is CASSDLAGAYEQYF.

The sample holds a few counts of this clone. V gene TRBV7-8 combines with J gene TRBJ2-1; 14 positions agree with TRBD2. V shed 5 bases and J 8 bases; nucleotides not matched to a gene: 2. The germline CDR1 and CDR2 sequences are SGHVS and FQNEAQ. The CDR3 runs to 14 residues. CDR3 residues: CASSTGLAGDEQFF. In DNA form, the CDR3 reads TGTGCCAGCAGCACGGGACTAGCGGGAGATGAGCAGTTCTTC.

This chain connects TRBV10-2 to TRBJ1-3; D uncertain. Germline CDR1 WSHSY, CDR2 SAAADI. This CDR3 contains 12 residues. Trimming left V 1 base short and J 7 bases short, with 5 bases between. This CDR3 reads CASSEWVNTIYF. DNA for the CDR3: TGCGCCAGCAGTGAGTGGGTTAACACCATATATTTT.

The sample holds one count of this clone. The chain links TRBV11-2 to TRBJ2-7; D remains ambiguous. CDR3 length equals 19 residues. CDR1 SGHAT and CDR2 FQNNGV come from the germline V gene. Deletions cut 1 base from V and 1 base from J, with 23 bases between. CDR3 loop: CASSLGSFWQPLQSYEQYF. The CDR3 DNA follows: TGTGCCAGCAGCTTAGGGTCATTTTGGCAGCCCCTACAATCCTACGAGCAGTACTTC.

This clone has ten or more counts. This CDR3 reads CASSPRQGNYEQYF. The CDR3 DNA reads TGCGCCAGCAGCCCGAGACAGGGGAACTACGAGCAGTACTTC. The chain is built from TRBV5-1 and TRBJ2-7, with TRBD1 identical over 8 bases. Unmatched junction bases numbered 6, after V lost 4 bases and J lost 3 bases. The CDR3 is made up of 14 amino acids. Germline CDR1 reads SGHRS; CDR2 reads YFSETQ.

The rearrangement joins TRBV29-1 to TRBJ2-1, with 13 bases identical to TRBD2. There are 14 residues in the CDR3. CDR1 and CDR2 (germline): SQVTM, ANQGSEA. The V gene end was trimmed by 5 bases and the J gene end by 7 bases; junction bases not matched to a gene: 5. The CDR3 sequence: CSVLLAGGDNEQFF. The CDR3 nucleotides are TGCAGCGTTCTACTAGCGGGGGGGGATAATGAGCAGTTCTTC.

The chain has TRBV29-1 and TRBJ2-7, with TRBD1 identical over 10 bases. CDR3 size: 11 residues. Germline trimming cut 4 bases from V and 6 bases from J; bases unmatched to any gene: 0. CDR1 is SQVTM, CDR2 ANQGSEA, per germline. CDR3 region: CSVGDRGEQYF. DNA for the CDR3: TGCAGCGTTGGGGACAGGGGCGAGCAGTACTTC.

The chain has TRBV27 and TRBJ2-1; D gene unclear. V was trimmed by 7 bases and J by 0 bases, leaving 13 bases between them. CDR3 length equals 15 residues. The germline V gene has CDR1 MNHEY and CDR2 SMNVEV (reference sequence). CDR3 residues: CASNIGTSSYNEQFF. The CDR3 DNA follows: TGTGCCAGCAACATTGGCACAAGCTCCTACAATGAGCAGTTCTTC.

This clone was seen only a few times. The genes are TRBV25-1 and TRBJ1-3, with a tentative D call TRBD1 (5 bases). Germline V lookup: CDR1 MGHDK, CDR2 SYGVNS. CDR3 length equals 16 residues. Trimming left V 2 bases short and J 0 bases short, with 11 bases between. The CDR3 reads CASSEGAGSSGNTIYF. CDR3 DNA sequence: TGTGCCAGCAGTGAAGGAGCAGGGAGCTCTGGAAACACCATATATTTT.

V and J are TRBV7-2 and TRBJ2-2; D might be TRBD1 (5 bases). CDR3 length equals 18 residues. Germline V lookup: CDR1 SGHTA, CDR2 FQGNSA. V was clipped by 4 bases and J by 3 bases, with 21 bases between them. The CDR3 spells CASSSPDSYGTDTGELFF. The CDR3, as DNA: TGTGCCAGCAGCTCACCCGACAGTTACGGAACGGACACCGGGGAGCTGTTTTTT.

The V gene is TRBV6-4, the J gene TRBJ2-7; TRBD2 aligns across 7 bases. Trimming took 6 bases from V and 3 from J; bases not matched to a gene: 2. Germline V gene sequence: CDR1 MRHNA, CDR2 SNTAGT. The CDR3 runs to 12 residues. This CDR3 reads CASRASGYEQYF. The CDR3 coding sequence is TGTGCCAGCAGGGCTAGCGGCTACGAGCAGTACTTC.

This chain uses TRBV5-4 with TRBJ2-3; D is unresolved. Trimming removed 2 bases at V and 4 bases at J, with 5 bases between. This CDR3 has 12 amino acids. Germline lookup yields CDR1 SGHNT and CDR2 YYREEE (reference sequence). This CDR3 is CASSFTPDTQYF. In DNA, the CDR3 is TGTGCCAGCAGCTTTACTCCAGATACGCAGTATTTT.

CDR3 region: CASSADGRAWEQYF. The CDR3 DNA follows: TGTGCCAGCAGTGCGGACGGGAGGGCCTGGGAGCAGTACTTC. The chain couples TRBV6-1 to TRBJ2-7; 8 positions match TRBD2. Looked up from germline, CDR1 is MNHNS and CDR2 is SASEGT. This CDR3 region has 14 residues. V was pared by 4 bases and J by 7 bases, with 9 bases of the junction left unmatched.